Listed below are T cell receptor beta chains from one sample, sequenced in a study of T cells after yellow fever vaccination. TCRdb ran MiXCR on the 5' RACE reads and lists one entry per CDR3 protein. The table has 280,000 or so distinct CDR3 sequences, roughly 9% seen once. Material: CD4+ T cells sorted from PBMCs, obtained 5 days after the yellow fever booster vaccination. The receptors come from a young man who received the YFV17D yellow fever vaccine. CDR3s leave out the opening cysteine and the closing phenylalanine or tryptophan. The order of the fields is D gene, V gene, J gene, CDR3 protein. The D gene is left open where the match is weak.

D gene: .; V gene: TRBV7-2; J gene: TRBJ2-3; CDR3 protein: ASSWGGLATQY
D gene: .; V gene: TRBV7-2; J gene: TRBJ2-1; CDR3 protein: ASSRQFGGNEQF
D gene: TRBD1; V gene: TRBV5-1; J gene: TRBJ1-1; CDR3 protein: ASSLTRGEAF
D gene: .; V gene: TRBV6-5; J gene: TRBJ2-1; CDR3 protein: ASSYSVGSYNEQF
D gene: .; V gene: TRBV30; J gene: TRBJ1-2; CDR3 protein: AWSRPTANYGYT
D gene: .; V gene: TRBV6-5; J gene: TRBJ2-3; CDR3 protein: ATSYVDSTDTQY
D gene: TRBD2; V gene: TRBV5-1; J gene: TRBJ2-5; CDR3 protein: ASSSSGRQETQY
D gene: .; V gene: TRBV19; J gene: TRBJ1-1; CDR3 protein: ASSIEASWNTEAF
D gene: TRBD2; V gene: TRBV7-2; J gene: TRBJ2-3; CDR3 protein: ASSLGLAGGIGGTDTQY
D gene: .; V gene: TRBV19; J gene: TRBJ2-7; CDR3 protein: ASSIDPRGASYEQY
D gene: TRBD1; V gene: TRBV24-1; J gene: TRBJ2-2; CDR3 protein: ATQGQGGPGELF
D gene: .; V gene: TRBV29-1; J gene: TRBJ1-2; CDR3 protein: SVEDLHGGYT
D gene: .; V gene: TRBV6-2/TRBV6-3; J gene: TRBJ1-1; CDR3 protein: ASSYQQATEAF
D gene: TRBD2; V gene: TRBV7-3; J gene: TRBJ2-1; CDR3 protein: ASSSTGRGGNEQF
D gene: TRBD2; V gene: TRBV2; J gene: TRBJ2-1; CDR3 protein: ASSGPTSGGHGEQF
D gene: TRBD2; V gene: TRBV7-6; J gene: TRBJ2-3; CDR3 protein: ASSLDLAGSSTDTQY
D gene: .; V gene: TRBV7-9; J gene: TRBJ2-1; CDR3 protein: ASSLRGRDNEQF
D gene: .; V gene: TRBV11-2; J gene: TRBJ2-7; CDR3 protein: ASSRAYEQY
D gene: TRBD1; V gene: TRBV4-1; J gene: TRBJ1-1; CDR3 protein: ASSQLGQASVTEAF
D gene: .; V gene: TRBV6-2/TRBV6-3; J gene: TRBJ2-2; CDR3 protein: ASTLSGPGELF
D gene: .; V gene: TRBV5-1; J gene: TRBJ2-5; CDR3 protein: ASSLFAANQETQY
D gene: .; V gene: TRBV7-9; J gene: TRBJ1-1; CDR3 protein: ASTNPPIFTEAF
D gene: .; V gene: TRBV3-1; J gene: TRBJ1-2; CDR3 protein: ASRRQGANYGYT
D gene: TRBD2; V gene: TRBV7-3; J gene: TRBJ2-1; CDR3 protein: ASSPSGGAVEQF
D gene: .; V gene: TRBV19; J gene: TRBJ1-5; CDR3 protein: ASTVRGAGARQPQH
D gene: .; V gene: TRBV20-1; J gene: TRBJ2-3; CDR3 protein: SATMGQRLPDTQY